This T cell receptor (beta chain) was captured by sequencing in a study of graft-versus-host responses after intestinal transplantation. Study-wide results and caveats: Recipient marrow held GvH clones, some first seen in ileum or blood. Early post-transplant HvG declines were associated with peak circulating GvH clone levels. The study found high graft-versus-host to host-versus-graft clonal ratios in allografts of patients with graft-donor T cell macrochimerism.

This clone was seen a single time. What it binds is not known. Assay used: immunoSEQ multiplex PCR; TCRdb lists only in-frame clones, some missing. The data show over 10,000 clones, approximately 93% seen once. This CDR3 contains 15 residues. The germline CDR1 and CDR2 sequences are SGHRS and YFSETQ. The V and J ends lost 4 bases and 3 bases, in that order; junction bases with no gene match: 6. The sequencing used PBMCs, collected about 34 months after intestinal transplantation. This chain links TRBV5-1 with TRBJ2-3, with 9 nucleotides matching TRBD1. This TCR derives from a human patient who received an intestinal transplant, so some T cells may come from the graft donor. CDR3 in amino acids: CASSRRGQGTDTQYF. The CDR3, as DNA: TGCGCCAGCAGCCGCAGGGGACAGGGTACAGATACGCAGTATTTT.